The 6 T cell receptor beta chains in this list originate from one sample, sequenced in a study of blood T cell repertoires in COVID-19. Assay: immunoSEQ multiplex PCR; the TCRdb copy retains only in-frame clones and omits some. There are about 330,000 clones in the sample; more than 75% occur only once, and 4% lies in the top ten. Sequenced material: peripheral blood. All receptors come from a woman aged 45-59 years with active or convalescent COVID-19.

The chain joins TRBV15 to TRBJ2-7, with 10 bases fitting TRBD1. Germline V lookup: CDR1 LNHNV, CDR2 YYDKDF (reference sequence). The CDR3 length is 18 residues. V lost 0 bases to trimming and J lost 9 bases; unmatched junction nucleotides: 17. CDR3 nucleotide sequence: TGTGCCACCAGCAGAGAGCACCAGACCGGGACAGGGGACGAACGGCAGTACTTC. It translates to CATSREHQTGTGDERQYF. Looking up the rest from reference TRBV15 and TRBJ2-7 gives the full variable domain: DAMVIQNPRYQVTQFGKPVTLSCSQTLNHNVMYWYQQKSSQAPKLLFHYYDKDFNNEADTPDNFQSRRPNTSFCFLDIRSPGLGDTAMYLCATSREHQTGTGDERQYFGPGTRLTVT.

The chain links TRBV5-1 to TRBJ2-3; no definite D call. CDR1 is SGHRS and CDR2 is YFSETQ in the germline V gene. The CDR3 spans 16 residues. The V end was cut by 3 bases, the J end by 6 bases, with 20 bases between. The CDR3 spells CASSSPDWYAIDTQYF. In DNA form, the CDR3 reads TGCGCCAGCAGCTCCCCCGACTGGTACGCAATCGATACGCAGTATTTT.

This clone came up a few times. V usage is TRBV5-1 and J usage is TRBJ1-5; weak D call: TRBD1 (6 bases). CDR1 and CDR2 (germline): SGHRS, YFSETQ. There are 13 residues in the CDR3. Trimming took 4 bases from V and 5 from J, leaving 10 bases between them. The CDR3 loop is CASSRGGDQPQHF. Written as DNA, the CDR3 is TGCGCCAGCAGCCGTGGGGGCGATCAGCCCCAGCATTTT. The entire variable domain, with the rest obtained from reference TRBV5-1 and TRBJ1-5, is as follows: KAGVTQTPRYLIKTRGQQVTLSCSPISGHRSVSWYQQTPGQGLQFLFEYFSETQRNKGNFPGRFSGRQFSNSRSEMNVSTLELGDSALYLCASSRGGDQPQHFGDGTRLSIL.

V and J are TRBV19 and TRBJ2-4, with D perhaps matching TRBD2 (5 bases). The germline V gene has CDR1 LNHDA and CDR2 SQIVND (reference sequence). The CDR3 is made up of 19 amino acids. The V and J ends lost 6 bases and 0 bases respectively, with 24 bases between them. The CDR3 spells CASSSRRTSGSLAKNIQYF. The CDR3 bases are TGTGCCAGTAGCTCCCGGAGGACCTCGGGATCTTTAGCCAAAAACATTCAGTACTTC.

V usage is TRBV6-5 and J usage is TRBJ1-5, with 7 bases that match TRBD1. Trimming at V came to 6 bases and at J to 0 bases, leaving 5 bases not matched to a gene. In germline, CDR1 is MNHEY, CDR2 SVGAGI. CDR3 length: 15 residues. CDR3 nucleotides: TGTGCCAGCAGGGCAGGGACAGTTAGCAATCAGCCCCAGCATTTT. Translation: CASRAGTVSNQPQHF.

The gene calls are TRBV28 and TRBJ1-5; 7 bases align to TRBD1. The trim removed 8 bases at V and 2 bases at J, leaving 0 bases unmatched. The CDR3 extends over 12 amino acids. Germline CDR1 MDHEN, CDR2 SYDVKM. In nucleotides, the CDR3 is TGTGCCAGCCAGGGGGGCAATCAGCCCCAGCATTTT. Translated: CASQGGNQPQHF.